These 10 T cell receptor beta chains share one sample of origin, sequenced in a study of blood T cells in healthy people across ages. A second about 7 to 11 cycle PCR used barcoded and J-beta primers. In TCRdb, the 5' RACE reads were re-called with MiXCR into one record per CDR3 protein. Of roughly 800,000 distinct CDR3 sequences listed, 53% are singletons. The sequenced sample was blood. All receptors come from a man older than 75 in good health.

The chain combines TRBV18 with TRBJ2-7; possible D gene TRBD2, 6 bases. The CDR3 spans 13 residues. Trimming removed 6 bases from V and 4 bases from J, with 13 bases in between. Germline V gives CDR1 KGHSH, CDR2 LQKENI. The CDR3 sequence is CASSPGDLYEQYF. CDR3 nucleotide sequence: TGTGCCAGCTCCCCGGGAGATCTTTACGAGCAGTACTTC.

With respect to this clonotype: Only one base separates this from a far larger clonotype, so it likely reflects a read error. The rearrangement joins TRBV7-3 to TRBJ2-5; no reliable D call. The CDR3 consists of 13 residues. Germline lookup yields CDR1 SGHTA and CDR2 FQGTGA. The CDR3: CAGSLSLGETQYF. CDR3 nucleotide sequence: TGTGCCGGCAGCTTAAGTCTGGGGGAGACCCAGTACTTC. The whole variable domain, filled in from reference TRBV7-3 and TRBJ2-5, reads GAGVSQTPSNKVTEKGKYVELRCDPISGHTALYWYRQSLGQGPEFLIYFQGTGAADDSGLPNDRFFAVRPEGSVSTLKIQRTERGDSAVYLCAGSLSLGETQYFGPGTRLLVL.

This clonotype was detected a few times. The V gene is TRBV5-1, the J gene TRBJ2-5, with D unclear. The CDR3 contains 16 residues. Germline V CDR1 and CDR2: SGHRS, YFSETQ. V shed 1 base and J shed 4 bases, with 17 bases lying between them. The CDR3, as DNA: TGCGCCAGCAGCTTGCTGGGGATCGGGTTGACAGAGACCCAGTACTTC. Translated, it gives CASSLLGIGLTETQYF.

This clonotype was detected a few times. The chain combines TRBV29-1 with TRBJ2-5, with D possibly being TRBD2 (6 bases). This CDR3 is 13 amino acids long. CDR1 and CDR2 (germline): SQVTM, ANQGSEA. DNA for the CDR3: TGCACAACCTTACGGGGGATCGGAGAGACCCAGTACTTC. Translated, it gives CTTLRGIGETQYF. Supplemented by reference TRBV29-1 and TRBJ2-5, the full variable domain reads SAVISQKPSRDICQRGTSLTIQCQVDSQVTMMFWYRQQPGQSLTLIATANQGSEATYESGFVIDKFPISRPNLTFSTLTVSNMSPEDSSIYLCTTLRGIGETQYFGPGTRLLVL.

The CDR3 here is CASWASGSYEQYF. CDR3 DNA sequence: TGTGCCAGCTGGGCTAGCGGGAGCTACGAGCAGTACTTC. The rearrangement links TRBV28 to TRBJ2-5; 10 bases are shared with TRBD2. The J call may not be correct, given that the DNA end is closer to TRBJ2-7. There are 13 residues in the CDR3. From germline, CDR1 is MDHEN and CDR2 SYDVKM.

This clonotype has just one count. The V gene is TRBV2, the J gene TRBJ2-4, with no clear D. The germline V gene has CDR1 SNHLY and CDR2 FYNNEI. V was pared by 7 bases and J by 4 bases, with 8 bases between. The length of the CDR3 is 12 residues. CDR3 sequence reads: CASKNGKNIQYF. As DNA, the CDR3 is TGTGCCAGCAAAAACGGAAAAAACATTCAGTACTTC.

The chain links TRBV25-1 to TRBJ2-1; the match to TRBD2 covers 7 bases. The CDR3 is 15 amino acids. Germline V lookup: CDR1 MGHDK, CDR2 SYGVNS. Losses at the gene ends were 5 bases for V and 7 bases for J; bases not matched to a gene: 11. CDR3 DNA: TGTGCCAGCAGTCCCCTGGGGGGGGTAATAAATGAGCAGTTCTTC. This encodes CASSPLGGVINEQFF.

This clonotype has only a few counts. The V and J genes are TRBV6-6 and TRBJ1-1; 7 positions agree with TRBD1. CDR3 length: 14 amino acids. V lost 6 bases, J lost 6 bases, and 10 bases stayed unmatched. Looked up from germline, CDR1 is MNHNY and CDR2 is SVGAGI (reference sequence). The CDR3 nucleotides are TGTGCCAGCAGCGATACAGGGGATCGGGCTGAAGCTTTCTTT. Its translation: CASSDTGDRAEAFF.

The chain is built from TRBV7-8 and TRBJ2-1, with 15 nucleotides matching TRBD2. CDR1 and CDR2 (germline): SGHVS, FQNEAQ. The CDR3 loop spans 19 amino acids. With V trimmed by 5 bases and J by 4 bases, 12 bases remained unmatched. The CDR3 DNA reads TGTGCCAGCAGCCCACGTGGACTAGCGGGAGGGGATCAGTACAATGAGCAGTTCTTC. It specifies CASSPRGLAGGDQYNEQFF.

This chain uses TRBV21-1 with TRBJ2-5; the D call of TRBD2 is as the table states it, not checked on the DNA. TRBV21-1 is flagged as a pseudogene. There are 19 residues in the CDR3. CDR3 residues: CASSKVRRHRLPYQETQYF. As DNA, the CDR3 is TGTGCCAGCAGCAAGGTCAGGCGACACCGCCTCCCGTACCAAGAGACCCAGTACTTC.